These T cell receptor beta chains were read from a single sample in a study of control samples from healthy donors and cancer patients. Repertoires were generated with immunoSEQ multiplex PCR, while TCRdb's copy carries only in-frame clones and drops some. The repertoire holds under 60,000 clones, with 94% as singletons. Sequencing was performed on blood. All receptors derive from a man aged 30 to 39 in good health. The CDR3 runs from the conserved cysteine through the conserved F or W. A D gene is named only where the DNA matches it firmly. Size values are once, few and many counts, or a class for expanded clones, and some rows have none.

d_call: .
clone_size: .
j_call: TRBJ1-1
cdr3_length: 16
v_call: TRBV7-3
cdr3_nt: TGTGCCAGCAGCCGAGGGGGGTATAGCGGTTACACTGAAGCTTTCTTT
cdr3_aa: CASSRGGYSGYTEAFF

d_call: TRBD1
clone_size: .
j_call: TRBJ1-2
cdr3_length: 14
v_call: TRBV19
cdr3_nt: TGTGCCAGTAGGGAGGGACAGGGGCGGCGTGGCTACACCTTC
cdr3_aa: CASREGQGRRGYTF

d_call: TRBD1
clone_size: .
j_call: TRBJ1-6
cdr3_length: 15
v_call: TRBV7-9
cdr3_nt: TGTGCCAGCAGCTTAAGAACAGGGGGCACTTCACCCCTCCACTTT
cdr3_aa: CASSLRTGGTSPLHF

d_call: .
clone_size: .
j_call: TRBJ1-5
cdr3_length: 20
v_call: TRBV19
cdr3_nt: TGTGCCAGTAGTGTGACAGCTATAATCACCCTCGGGCAGGTTAGTCAGCCCCAGCATTTT
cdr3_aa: CASSVTAIITLGQVSQPQHF

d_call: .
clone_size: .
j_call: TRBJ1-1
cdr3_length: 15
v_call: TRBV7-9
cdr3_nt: TGTGCCAGCAGCCTATCCTACAGGCGGAACACTGAAGCTTTCTTT
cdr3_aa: CASSLSYRRNTEAFF

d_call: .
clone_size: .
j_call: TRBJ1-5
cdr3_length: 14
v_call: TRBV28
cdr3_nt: TGTGCCAGCAGCCTCCCCTCTGACAATCAGCCCCAGCATTTT
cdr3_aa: CASSLPSDNQPQHF

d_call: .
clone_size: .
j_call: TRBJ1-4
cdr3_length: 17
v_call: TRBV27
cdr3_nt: TGTGCCAGCAGTCCCCGGGTTGGGGGGGGGACTAATGAAAAACTGTTTTTT
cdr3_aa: CASSPRVGGGTNEKLFF

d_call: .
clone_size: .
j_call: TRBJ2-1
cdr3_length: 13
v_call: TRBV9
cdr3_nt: TGTGCCAGCAGCCGAGGGGTTGGGAATCAGCAGTTCTTC
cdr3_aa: CASSRGVGNQQFF

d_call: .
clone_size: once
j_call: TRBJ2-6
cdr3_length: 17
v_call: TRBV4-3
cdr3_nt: TGCGCCAGCAGCCAAGACAGGGAGCTCTCTGGGGCCAACGTCCTGACTTTC
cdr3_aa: CASSQDRELSGANVLTF

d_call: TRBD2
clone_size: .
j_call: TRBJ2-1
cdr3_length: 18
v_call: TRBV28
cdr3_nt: TGTGCCAGCACACCGGGCGGTAGCGGGAGTTTCTCCTACAATGAGCAGTTCTTC
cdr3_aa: CASTPGGSGSFSYNEQFF

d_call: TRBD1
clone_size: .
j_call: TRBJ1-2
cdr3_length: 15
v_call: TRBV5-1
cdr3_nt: TGCGCCAGCAGCTTGGATGGGACAGGGGCGGATGGCTACACCTTC
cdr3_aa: CASSLDGTGADGYTF

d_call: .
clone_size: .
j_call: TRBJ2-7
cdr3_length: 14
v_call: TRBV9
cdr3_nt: TGTGCCAGCAGCGTAGAAACAGGGAACTACGAGCAGTACTTC
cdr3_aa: CASSVETGNYEQYF

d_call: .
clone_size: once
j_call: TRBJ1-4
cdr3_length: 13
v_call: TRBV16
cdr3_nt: TGTGCCAGCAGCCCAGACATGGGTGAAAAACTGTTTTTT
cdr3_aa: CASSPDMGEKLFF

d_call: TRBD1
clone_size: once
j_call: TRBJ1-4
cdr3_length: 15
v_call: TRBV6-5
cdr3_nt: TGTGCCAGCAGTAAAAGACAGGGCTCTAATGAAAAACTGTTTTTT
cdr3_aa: CASSKRQGSNEKLFF

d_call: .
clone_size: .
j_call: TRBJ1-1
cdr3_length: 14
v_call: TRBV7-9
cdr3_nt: TGTGCCAGCAGCTTAGTTTTAGCGAACACTGAAGCTTTCTTT
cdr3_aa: CASSLVLANTEAFF

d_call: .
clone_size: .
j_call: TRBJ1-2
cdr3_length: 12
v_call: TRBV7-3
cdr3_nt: TGTGCCAGCGGCGGCGGATCCTATGGCTACACCTTC
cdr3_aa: CASGGGSYGYTF

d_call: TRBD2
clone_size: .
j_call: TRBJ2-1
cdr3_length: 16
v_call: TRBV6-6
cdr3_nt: TGTGCCAGCAGTCTGGCTAGCGGGAGGGCCGCGGATGAGCAGTTCTTC
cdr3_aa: CASSLASGRAADEQFF

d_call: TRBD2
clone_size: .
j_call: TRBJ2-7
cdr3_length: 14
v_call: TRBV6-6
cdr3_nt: TGTGCCAGCAGTTACTTTCCGACTAGCGGGGGAGGCAACTTC
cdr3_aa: CASSYFPTSGGGNF

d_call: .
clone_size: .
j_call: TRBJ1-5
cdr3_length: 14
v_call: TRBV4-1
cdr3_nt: TGCGCCAGCAGCCTCGATTATAGCAATCAGCCCCAGCATTTT
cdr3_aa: CASSLDYSNQPQHF

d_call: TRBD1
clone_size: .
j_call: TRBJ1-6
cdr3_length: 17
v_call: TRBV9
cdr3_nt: TGTGCCAGCAGCGCGACAGGGGCAAGCTCCTATAATTCACCCCTCCACTTT
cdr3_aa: CASSATGASSYNSPLHF

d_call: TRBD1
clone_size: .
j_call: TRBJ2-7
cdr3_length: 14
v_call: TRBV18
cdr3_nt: TGTGCCAGCTCACCCCGGGACAGGTACTACGAGCAGTACTTC
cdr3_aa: CASSPRDRYYEQYF

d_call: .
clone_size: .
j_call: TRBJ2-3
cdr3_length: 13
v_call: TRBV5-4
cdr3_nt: TGTGCCAGCAGCTTACCTAGTTCAGATACGCAGTATTTT
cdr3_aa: CASSLPSSDTQYF

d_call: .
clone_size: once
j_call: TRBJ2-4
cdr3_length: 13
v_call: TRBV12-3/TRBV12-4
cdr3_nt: TGTGCCAGCAGTCCCGGGGCAGCGGACATTCAGTACTTC
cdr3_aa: CASSPGAADIQYF

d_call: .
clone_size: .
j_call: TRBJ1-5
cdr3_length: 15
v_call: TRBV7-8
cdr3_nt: TGTGCCAGCAGCCTAGGGGAGGGGGGCAATCAGCCCCAGCATTTT
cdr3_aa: CASSLGEGGNQPQHF

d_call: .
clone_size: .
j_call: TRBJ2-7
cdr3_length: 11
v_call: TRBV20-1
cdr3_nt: TGCAGTGCTAGAGTCCTTCCCGAGCAGTACTTC
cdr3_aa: CSARVLPEQYF

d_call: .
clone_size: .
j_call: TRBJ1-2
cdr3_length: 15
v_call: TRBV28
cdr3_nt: TGTGCCAGCAGAAAACCCCCCCCGGGCGGGAAAGGCTACACCTTC
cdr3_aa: CASRKPPPGGKGYTF

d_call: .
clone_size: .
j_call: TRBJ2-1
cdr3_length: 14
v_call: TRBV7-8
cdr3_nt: TGTGCCAGCAGCTTAGCGAGGTACGAGAATGAGCAGTTCTTC
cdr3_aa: CASSLARYENEQFF

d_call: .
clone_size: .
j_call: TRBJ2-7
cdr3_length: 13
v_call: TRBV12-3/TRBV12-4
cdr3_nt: TGTGCCAGCAGTTCCCAGGGTCGGCGGGAGCAGTACTTC
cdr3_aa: CASSSQGRREQYF

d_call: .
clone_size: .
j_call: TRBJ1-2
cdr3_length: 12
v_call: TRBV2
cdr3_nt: TGTGCCAGCAGTGATGCCAGGTATGGCTACACCTTC
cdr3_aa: CASSDARYGYTF

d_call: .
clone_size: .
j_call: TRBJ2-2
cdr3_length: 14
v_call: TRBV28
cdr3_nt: TGTGCCAGCAGTTTAGGTACGGCCACCGGGGAGCTGTTTTTT
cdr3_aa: CASSLGTATGELFF

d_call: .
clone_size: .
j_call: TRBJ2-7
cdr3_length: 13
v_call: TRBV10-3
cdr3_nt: TGTGCCATCAGTGAACCACCAACCTACGAGCAGTACTTC
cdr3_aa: CAISEPPTYEQYF

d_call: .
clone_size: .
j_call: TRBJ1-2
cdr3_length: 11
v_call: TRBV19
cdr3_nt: TGTGCCAGTAGGAGCGGGGGGGACTACACCTTC
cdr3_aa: CASRSGGDYTF

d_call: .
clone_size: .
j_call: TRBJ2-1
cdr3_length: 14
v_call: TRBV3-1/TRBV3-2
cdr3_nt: TGTGCCAGCAGCCAAGAGGTAGGGAACAATGAGCAGTTCTTC
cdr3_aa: CASSQEVGNNEQFF

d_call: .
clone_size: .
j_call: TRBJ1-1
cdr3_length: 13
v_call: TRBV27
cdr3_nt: TGTGCCAGCAGTCCAGCCGGGAACACTGAAGCTTTCTTT
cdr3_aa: CASSPAGNTEAFF

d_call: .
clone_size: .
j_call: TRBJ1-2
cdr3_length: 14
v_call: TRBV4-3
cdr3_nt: TGCGCCAGCAGCCAAGTGCAGGCCCAGTATGGCTACACCTTC
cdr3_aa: CASSQVQAQYGYTF

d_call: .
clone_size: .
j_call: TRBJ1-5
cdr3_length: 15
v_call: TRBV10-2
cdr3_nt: TGCGCCAGCAGGTATTCAGGGGCCGGCAATCAGCCCCAGCATTTT
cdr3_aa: CASRYSGAGNQPQHF

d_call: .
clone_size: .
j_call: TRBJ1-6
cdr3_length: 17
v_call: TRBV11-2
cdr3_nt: TGTGCCAGCAGCTTAGTGAGGGAAGGCTCCTATAATTCACCCCTCCACTTT
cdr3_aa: CASSLVREGSYNSPLHF

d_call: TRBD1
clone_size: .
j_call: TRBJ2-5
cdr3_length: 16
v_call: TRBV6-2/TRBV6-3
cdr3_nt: TGTGCCAGCAGTTCATATGGACAGGGAGGAGGAGAGACCCAGTACTTC
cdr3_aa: CASSSYGQGGGETQYF

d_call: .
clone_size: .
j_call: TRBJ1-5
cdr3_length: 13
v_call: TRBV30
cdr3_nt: TGTGCGGTGGACTTTCGAGGCAATCAGCCCCAGCATTTT
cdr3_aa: CAVDFRGNQPQHF

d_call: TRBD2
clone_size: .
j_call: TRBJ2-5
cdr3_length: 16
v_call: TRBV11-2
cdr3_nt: TGTGCCAGCAGCCCCGCGGCTAGCGGCTCACAAGAGACCCAGTACTTC
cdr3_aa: CASSPAASGSQETQYF

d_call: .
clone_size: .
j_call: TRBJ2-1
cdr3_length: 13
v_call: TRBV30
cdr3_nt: TGTGCCGTGGGGAGGGGGCCGGGCAATGAGCAGTTCTTC
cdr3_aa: CAVGRGPGNEQFF

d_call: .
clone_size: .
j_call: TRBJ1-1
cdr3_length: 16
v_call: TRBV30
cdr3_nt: TGTGCCTGGATCTACCGGCGGACCCCCATGAACACTGAAGCTTTCTTT
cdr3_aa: CAWIYRRTPMNTEAFF

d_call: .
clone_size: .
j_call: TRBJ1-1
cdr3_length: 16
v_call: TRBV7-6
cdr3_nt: TGTGCCAGCAGCTTAAGTGTTTCGGGGGGGAACACTGAAGCTTTCTTT
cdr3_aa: CASSLSVSGGNTEAFF

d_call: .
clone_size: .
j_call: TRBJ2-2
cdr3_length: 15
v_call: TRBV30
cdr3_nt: TGTGCCTGGAGTCCCCGGGACCACTTCACCGGGGAGCTGTTTTTT
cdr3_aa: CAWSPRDHFTGELFF

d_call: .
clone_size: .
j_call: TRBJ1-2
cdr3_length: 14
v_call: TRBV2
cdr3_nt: TGTGCCAGCAGCGCCGACAGCTCCGGCTATGGCTACACCTTC
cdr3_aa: CASSADSSGYGYTF

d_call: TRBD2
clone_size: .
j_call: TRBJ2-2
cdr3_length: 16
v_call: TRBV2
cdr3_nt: TGTGCCCCCCGGCACGCGGCGGGGGGGGACACCGGGGAGCTGTTTTTT
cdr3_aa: CAPRHAAGGDTGELFF

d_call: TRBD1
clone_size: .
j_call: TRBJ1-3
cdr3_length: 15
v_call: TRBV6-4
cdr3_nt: TGTGCCAGCACCTACAGGGGGCGATTTTTAAACACCATATATTTT
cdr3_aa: CASTYRGRFLNTIYF

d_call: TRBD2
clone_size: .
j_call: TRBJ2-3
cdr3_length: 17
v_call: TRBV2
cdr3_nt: TGTGCCAGCAGTGACCCCGGGGGGGCCTTGAAGACAGATACGCAGTATTTT
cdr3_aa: CASSDPGGALKTDTQYF

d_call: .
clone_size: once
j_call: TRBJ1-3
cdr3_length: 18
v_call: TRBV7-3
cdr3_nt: TGTGCCAGCAGCTTATATCCGCGGACAGTTAGCTCTGGAAACACCATATATTTT
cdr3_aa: CASSLYPRTVSSGNTIYF

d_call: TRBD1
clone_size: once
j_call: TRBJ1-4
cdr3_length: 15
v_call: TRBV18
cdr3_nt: TGTGCCAGCTCGCTCTCGGGACAGGGGAATGAAAAACTGTTTTTT
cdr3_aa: CASSLSGQGNEKLFF

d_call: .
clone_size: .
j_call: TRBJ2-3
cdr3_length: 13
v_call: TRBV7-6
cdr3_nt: TGTGCCAGCAGCTTATGGGGTTACGATACGCAGTATTTT
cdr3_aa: CASSLWGYDTQYF

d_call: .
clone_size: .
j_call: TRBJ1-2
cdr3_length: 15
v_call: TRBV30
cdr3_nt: TGTGCCTGGAGTGTACACGACAGCGTGTCGTGGGGCTACACCTTC
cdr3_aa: CAWSVHDSVSWGYTF